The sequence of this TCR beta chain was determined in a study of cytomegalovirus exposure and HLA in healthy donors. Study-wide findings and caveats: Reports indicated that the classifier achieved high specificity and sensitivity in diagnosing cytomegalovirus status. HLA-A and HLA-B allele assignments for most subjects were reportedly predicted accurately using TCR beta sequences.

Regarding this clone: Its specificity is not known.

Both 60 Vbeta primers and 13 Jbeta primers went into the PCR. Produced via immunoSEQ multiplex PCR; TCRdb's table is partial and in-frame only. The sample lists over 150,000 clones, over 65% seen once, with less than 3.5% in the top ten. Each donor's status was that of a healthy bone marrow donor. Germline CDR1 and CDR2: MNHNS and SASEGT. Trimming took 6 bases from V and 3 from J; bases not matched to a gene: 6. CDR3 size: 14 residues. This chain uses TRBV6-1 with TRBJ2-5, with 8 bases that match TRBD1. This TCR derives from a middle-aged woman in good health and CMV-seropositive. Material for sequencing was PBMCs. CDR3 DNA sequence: TGTGCCAGCAGGGACAGGGCGTTTGAAGAGACCCAGTACTTC. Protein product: CASRDRAFEETQYF.